The clone carrying this TCR beta chain came up once. Its antigen is as yet unknown. Measured with immunoSEQ multiplex PCR; TCRdb has only the in-frame clones, and not every one. The sample has 160,000 or so clones; more than 75% are singletons. The data belong to a study of T cell responses to AZD1222 COVID-19 vaccine. Study results and caveats: Among those given AZD1222, only six or seven were seropositive at baseline. Donors in the cohort were predominantly white British and more often female, and clonal diversity was possibly underestimated.

V shed 5 bases and J 3 bases; nucleotides not matched to a gene: 7. CDR3 size: 15 residues. Germline V CDR1 and CDR2: MDHEN, SYDVKM. Both about-4-week and about-12-week second-dose recipients were combined. Sequenced here: peripheral blood, sampled 28 days after the second AZD1222 dose. The sequence was collected from an adult who received the AZD1222 COVID-19 vaccine. The chain couples TRBV28 to TRBJ2-7, with TRBD1 matching over 10 bases. The DNA of the CDR3 is TGTGCCAGCAGTGTAGACAGGGGGCCGATCTACGAGCAGTACTTC. This translates into CASSVDRGPIYEQYF.